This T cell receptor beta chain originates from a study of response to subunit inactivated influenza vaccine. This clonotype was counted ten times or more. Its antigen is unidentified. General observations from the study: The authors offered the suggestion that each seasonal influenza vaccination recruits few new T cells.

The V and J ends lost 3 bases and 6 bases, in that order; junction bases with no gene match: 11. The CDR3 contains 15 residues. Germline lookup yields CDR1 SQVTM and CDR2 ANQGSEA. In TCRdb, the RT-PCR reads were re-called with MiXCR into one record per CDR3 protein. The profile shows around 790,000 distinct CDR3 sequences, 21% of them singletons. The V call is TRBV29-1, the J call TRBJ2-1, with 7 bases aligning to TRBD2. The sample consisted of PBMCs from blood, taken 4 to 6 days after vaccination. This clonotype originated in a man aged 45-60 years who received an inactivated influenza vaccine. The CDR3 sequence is CSVDSVGGLGNEQFF. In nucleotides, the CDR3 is TGCAGCGTTGATTCTGTGGGAGGGCTCGGCAATGAGCAGTTCTTC.